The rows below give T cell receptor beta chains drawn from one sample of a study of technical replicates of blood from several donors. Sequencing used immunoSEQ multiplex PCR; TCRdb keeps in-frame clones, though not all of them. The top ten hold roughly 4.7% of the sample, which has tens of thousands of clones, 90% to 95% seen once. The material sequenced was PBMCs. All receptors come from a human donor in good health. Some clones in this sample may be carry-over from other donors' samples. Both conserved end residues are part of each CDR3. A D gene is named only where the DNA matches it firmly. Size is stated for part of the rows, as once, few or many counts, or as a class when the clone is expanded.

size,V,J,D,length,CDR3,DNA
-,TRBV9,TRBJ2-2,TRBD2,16,CASSVRNLGGAGELFF,TGTGCCAGCAGCGTAAGAAATCTGGGGGGGGCCGGGGAGCTGTTTTTT
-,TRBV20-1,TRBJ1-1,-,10,CSPGSTEAFF,TGCAGTCCGGGGAGCACTGAAGCTTTCTTT
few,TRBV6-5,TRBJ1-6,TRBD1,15,CASSYSGDRGSPLHF,TGTGCCAGCAGTTACTCCGGGGACAGGGGATCACCCCTCCACTTT
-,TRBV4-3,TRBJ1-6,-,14,CASSQRQANSPLHF,TGCGCCAGCAGCCAGAGACAGGCCAATTCACCCCTCCACTTT
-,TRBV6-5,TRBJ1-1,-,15,CASSYRGGGRAEAFF,TGTGCCAGCAGTTACCGAGGAGGGGGGAGGGCTGAAGCTTTCTTT
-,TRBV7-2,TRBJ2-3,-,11,CASRATDTQYF,TGTGCCAGCAGGGCCACAGATACGCAGTATTTT
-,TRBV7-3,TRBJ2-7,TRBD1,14,CASSLGQGNYEQYF,TGTGCCAGCAGTTTAGGACAGGGTAATTACGAGCAGTACTTC
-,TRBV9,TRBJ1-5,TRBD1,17,CASRWPEQGFRNQPQHF,TGTGCCAGCAGGTGGCCGGAACAGGGGTTTCGCAATCAGCCCCAGCATTTT
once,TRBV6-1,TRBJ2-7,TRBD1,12,CASSEVRDRVSF,TGTGCCAGCAGTGAAGTAAGGGACAGGGTTTCCTTC
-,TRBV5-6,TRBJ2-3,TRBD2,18,CASSLDGTSGFLADTQYF,TGTGCCAGCAGCTTGGACGGGACTAGTGGGTTTCTGGCAGATACGCAGTATTTT
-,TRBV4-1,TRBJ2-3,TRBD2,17,CASSQDMLAGSTDTQYF,TGCGCCAGCAGCCAAGATATGCTAGCGGGAAGCACAGATACGCAGTATTTT
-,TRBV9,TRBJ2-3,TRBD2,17,CASSASSGGYTADTQYF,TGTGCCAGCAGCGCCTCTAGCGGGGGTTATACCGCAGATACGCAGTATTTT
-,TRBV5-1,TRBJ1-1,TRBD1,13,CASTRDRGTEAFF,TGCGCCAGCACCAGGGACAGGGGCACTGAAGCTTTCTTT
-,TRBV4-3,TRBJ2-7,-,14,CASSQLRTGSEQYF,TGCGCCAGCAGCCAGTTGAGAACAGGGAGCGAGCAGTACTTC
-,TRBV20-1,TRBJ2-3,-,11,CSGQLADTQYF,TGCAGTGGACAGCTGGCAGATACGCAGTATTTT
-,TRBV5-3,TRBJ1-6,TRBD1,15,CARSLVRGLSSPLHF,TGTGCCAGAAGCTTGGTCAGGGGGCTTAGTTCACCCCTCCACTTT
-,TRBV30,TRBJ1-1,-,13,CAWSLTLNTEAFF,TGTGCCTGGAGCCTAACCTTGAACACTGAAGCTTTCTTT
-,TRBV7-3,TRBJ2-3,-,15,CASSWADTATDTQYF,TGTGCCAGCAGCTGGGCCGATACGGCCACAGATACGCAGTATTTT
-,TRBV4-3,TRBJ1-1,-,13,CASSQELAGEAFF,TGCGCCAGCAGCCAAGAGCTGGCAGGTGAAGCTTTCTTT
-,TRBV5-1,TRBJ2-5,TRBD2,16,CASSQRLAAREETQYF,TGCGCCAGCAGCCAGAGACTAGCGGCGCGGGAAGAGACCCAGTACTTC
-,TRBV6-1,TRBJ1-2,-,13,CASSELGGDGYTF,TGTGCCAGCAGTGAATTAGGAGGGGATGGCTACACCTTC
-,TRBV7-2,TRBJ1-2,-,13,CASSLGGRRGYTF,TGTGCCAGCAGCTTAGGGGGGAGGAGAGGCTACACCTTC
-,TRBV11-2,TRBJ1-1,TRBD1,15,CASSSSGTGNTEAFF,TGTGCCAGCAGCTCATCCGGGACAGGGAACACTGAAGCTTTCTTT
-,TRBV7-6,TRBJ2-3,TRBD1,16,CASSLLGTGVMDTQYF,TGTGCCAGCAGCTTATTGGGGACAGGGGTTATGGATACGCAGTATTTT
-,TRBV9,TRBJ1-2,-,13,CASSVDGSYGYTF,TGTGCCAGCAGCGTAGATGGCTCCTATGGCTACACCTTC
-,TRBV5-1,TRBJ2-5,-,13,CASSFPGSETQYF,TGCGCCAGCAGCTTTCCAGGGTCAGAGACCCAGTACTTC
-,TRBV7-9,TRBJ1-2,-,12,CASSPAPRGYTF,TGTGCCAGCAGCCCCGCCCCCAGGGGCTACACCTTC
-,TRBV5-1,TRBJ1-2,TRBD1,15,CASSLGGQGSYGYTF,TGCGCCAGCAGCTTGGGGGGACAGGGCTCCTATGGCTACACCTTC
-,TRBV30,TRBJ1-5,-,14,CAWSPLRGTQPQHF,TGTGCCTGGAGTCCCCTCCGGGGTACCCAGCCCCAGCATTTT
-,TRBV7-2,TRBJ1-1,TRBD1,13,CASSFKTGTEAFF,TGTGCCAGCAGCTTTAAGACAGGGACTGAAGCTTTCTTT
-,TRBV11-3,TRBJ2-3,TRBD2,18,CASSQRTSGGRNTDTQYF,TGTGCCAGCAGCCAACGGACTAGCGGGGGGCGAAACACAGATACGCAGTATTTT
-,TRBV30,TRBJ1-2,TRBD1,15,CAWSLPWTGNYGYTF,TGTGCCTGGAGCCTTCCCTGGACAGGGAACTATGGCTACACCTTC
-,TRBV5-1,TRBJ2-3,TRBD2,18,CASSSGLAGDWGTDTQYF,TGCGCCAGCAGCAGTGGACTAGCGGGAGATTGGGGGACAGATACGCAGTATTTT
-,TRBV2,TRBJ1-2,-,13,CASRFGGNYGYTF,TGTGCCAGCAGATTTGGGGGGAACTATGGCTACACCTTC
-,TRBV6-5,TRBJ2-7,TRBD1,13,CASRGQGGYEQYF,TGTGCCAGCAGAGGACAGGGGGGTTACGAGCAGTACTTC
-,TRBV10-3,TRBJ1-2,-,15,CAISVLNTGNYGYTF,TGTGCCATCAGTGTATTAAATACAGGGAACTATGGCTACACCTTC
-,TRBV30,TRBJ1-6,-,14,CAWSPMTGASPLHF,TGTGCCTGGAGTCCGATGACAGGCGCTTCACCCCTCCACTTT
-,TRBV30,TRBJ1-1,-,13,CAWTGWSDTEAFF,TGTGCCTGGACAGGGTGGTCCGACACTGAAGCTTTCTTT
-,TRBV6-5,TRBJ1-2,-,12,CASGLTEGGYTF,TGTGCCAGCGGCCTAACGGAGGGTGGCTACACCTTC
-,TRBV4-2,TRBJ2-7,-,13,CASSQDRTAGEYF,TGTGCCAGCAGCCAAGATCGGACAGCAGGGGAGTACTTC
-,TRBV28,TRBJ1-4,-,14,CASSLKGGDEKLFF,TGTGCCAGCAGTTTGAAAGGGGGTGATGAAAAACTGTTTTTT
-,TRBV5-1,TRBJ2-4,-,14,CASSPEQLGNIQYF,TGCGCCAGCAGCCCCGAACAGTTGGGAAACATTCAGTACTTC
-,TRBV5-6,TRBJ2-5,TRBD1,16,CASSFTTGGIQETQYF,TGTGCCAGCAGCTTTACGACAGGGGGCATCCAAGAGACCCAGTACTTC